The 25 T cell receptor beta chains reported below all come from one sample, sequenced in a study of cytomegalovirus exposure and HLA in healthy donors. Produced via immunoSEQ multiplex PCR; TCRdb's table is partial and in-frame only. The table has 250,000 or so clones, around 87% seen once. Sample: PBMCs. Every receptor here comes from a woman aged 18-29 years in good health and CMV-seronegative.

The rearrangement uses TRBV2 and TRBJ2-1; D perhaps matches TRBD2 (5 bases). The V gene lost 4 bases and the J gene lost 3 bases, with 16 bases spanning the gap. Germline V lookup: CDR1 SNHLY, CDR2 FYNNEI. CDR3 length: 16 amino acids. CDR3 bases: TGTGCCAGCAGTGTACCCACCTCCGGGGACTACAATGAGCAGTTCTTC. The encoded protein is CASSVPTSGDYNEQFF.

V and J are TRBV28 and TRBJ2-7; 8 nucleotides agree with TRBD2. In germline, CDR1 is MDHEN, CDR2 SYDVKM. V shed 2 bases and J 8 bases; nucleotides not matched to a gene: 11. The CDR3 has 15 residues. In nucleotides, the CDR3 is TGTGCCAGCAGTTTACCGGCGGGACTAGAGGGAAAGCAGTACTTC. Its protein product is CASSLPAGLEGKQYF.

J is TRBJ2-1 and V is TRBV19; TRBD2 matches 12 bases. The CDR3 length is 15 residues. From germline, CDR1 is LNHDA and CDR2 SQIVND (reference sequence). V dropped 4 bases and J dropped 8; count of bases not matched to a gene: 6. This CDR3 is CASSNWLAGGYEQFF. The CDR3 DNA follows: TGTGCCAGTAGTAACTGGCTAGCGGGGGGGTATGAGCAGTTCTTC.

This clone came up once. The chain carries TRBV18 and TRBJ1-4, with D possibly matching TRBD1 (6 bases). CDR1 and CDR2 (germline): KGHSH, LQKENI. Trimming removed 1 base at V and 2 bases at J, with 8 bases between. This CDR3 region has 15 residues. The CDR3 reads CASSPQQGTNEKLFF. CDR3 sequence (DNA): TGTGCCAGCTCACCACAGCAGGGGACTAATGAAAAACTGTTTTTT.

This clone was observed a handful of times. This chain links TRBV4-2 with TRBJ1-2, with D perhaps matching TRBD1 (6 bases). V was shortened by 0 bases and J by 8 bases, with 16 bases between the two germline ends. Germline V gene lookup returns CDR1 LGHNA and CDR2 YNFKEQ. The CDR3 covers 15 residues. DNA of the CDR3: TGTGCCAGCAGCCAAGAGGTTAGGACAGTTGACGGCTACACCTTC. Encoded protein: CASSQEVRTVDGYTF.

The V and J genes are TRBV5-6 and TRBJ1-5; D gene unclear. With 0 bases removed from V and 0 bases from J, the gap between germline ends came to 7 bases. Germline V gene lookup returns CDR1 SGHDT and CDR2 YYEEEE. The CDR3 spans 15 residues. The CDR3 DNA is TGTGCCAGCAGCTTGGTACAGACTAGCAATCAGCCCCAGCATTTT. Translated, it gives CASSLVQTSNQPQHF. Full variable domain (remainder filled in from reference TRBV5-6 and TRBJ1-5): DAGVTQSPTHLIKTRGQQVTLRCSPKSGHDTVSWYQQALGQGPQFIFQYYEEEERQRGNFPDRFSGHQFPNYSSELNVNALLLGDSALYLCASSLVQTSNQPQHFGDGTRLSIL.

V is TRBV13 and J is TRBJ2-5; D perhaps matches TRBD1 (5 bases). The germline gives CDR1 PRHDT, CDR2 FYEKMQ (reference sequence). V shed 2 bases and J shed 1 base, with 14 bases lying between them. The CDR3 is 16 residues long. The CDR3 protein is CASSLKLRTSQETQYF. CDR3 coding DNA: TGTGCCAGCAGCTTAAAGTTGAGGACAAGCCAAGAGACCCAGTACTTC. The full variable domain, in which reference TRBV13 and TRBJ2-5 provide the parts outside the CDR3, is AAGVIQSPRHLIKEKRETATLKCYPIPRHDTVYWYQQGPGQDPQFLISFYEKMQSDKGSIPDRFSAQQFSDYHSELNMSSLELGDSALYFCASSLKLRTSQETQYFGPGTRLLVL.

This clone was counted a few times. V gene TRBV10-1 combines with J gene TRBJ2-5; weak D call: TRBD1 (6 bases). V gave up 3 bases and J gave up 4 bases, with 15 bases separating them. Per germline, CDR1 WNHNN and CDR2 SYGVQD (reference sequence). CDR3 length equals 15 residues. In DNA, the CDR3 is TGCGCCAGCAGTGATCGCGCAGGGGTTGGAGAGACCCAGTACTTC. Its translation is CASSDRAGVGETQYF.

This chain connects TRBV27 to TRBJ1-1; weak D call: TRBD1 (5 bases). CDR3 length: 13 residues. The V gene's germline CDR1 is MNHEY and CDR2 SMNVEV (reference sequence). Trimming shortened V by 8 bases and J by 2 bases, and 12 bases separated the two germline ends. The CDR3 loop reads CASADRPNTEAFF. Here the CDR3 DNA reads TGTGCCAGCGCCGACAGACCCAACACTGAAGCTTTCTTT.

V gene TRBV6-5 combines with J gene TRBJ2-1, with D maybe TRBD1 (5 bases). The CDR3 loop spans 15 amino acids. Trimming left V 0 bases short and J 4 bases short, with 10 bases between. Per the germline V gene, CDR1 is MNHEY and CDR2 is SVGAGI. The DNA of the CDR3 is TGTGCCAGCAGTTACTCGGTACAGGATTACAATGAGCAGTTCTTC. Translated, it gives CASSYSVQDYNEQFF.

V is TRBV30 and J is TRBJ1-4; TRBD1 aligns across 9 bases. Germline trimming cut 0 bases from V and 7 bases from J; bases unmatched to any gene: 6. The germline V gene encodes CDR1 GTSNPN and CDR2 SVGIG (reference sequence). The CDR3 consists of 15 residues. In nucleotides, the CDR3 is TGTGCCTGGAGTGTACCGTACAGGGGGCTTGAAAAACTGTTTTTT. Residues: CAWSVPYRGLEKLFF.

V usage is TRBV5-1 and J usage is TRBJ1-4, with D perhaps TRBD1 (6 bases). V lost 3 bases and J lost 8, with 14 bases in between. CDR1 and CDR2 (germline): SGHRS, YFSETQ. The CDR3 is 14 residues long. The CDR3 is CASSSPGAGEKLFF. The CDR3 DNA reads as TGCGCCAGCAGCTCTCCAGGGGCCGGAGAAAAACTGTTTTTT.

The chain links TRBV28 to TRBJ2-3; 10 bases line up with TRBD2. There are 16 residues in the CDR3. Losses at the gene ends were 0 bases for V and 1 base for J; bases not matched to a gene: 1. The germline CDR1 and CDR2 sequences are MDHEN and SYDVKM. The CDR3 region is CASSLWSGGGTDTQYF. CDR3 bases: TGTGCCAGCAGTTTATGGAGCGGGGGGGGCACAGATACGCAGTATTTT.

The rearrangement uses TRBV10-3 and TRBJ1-3; 7 nucleotides line up with TRBD1. This CDR3 is 15 amino acids long. Germline loops: CDR1 ENHRY, CDR2 SYGVKD. V lost 6 bases, J lost 9 bases, and 14 bases stayed unmatched. The CDR3 loop is CAISNGLTGHSTIYF. The CDR3 DNA follows: TGTGCCATCAGCAACGGATTGACAGGGCATAGCACCATATATTTT.

The chain recombines TRBV28 with TRBJ2-1, with 8 bases aligning to TRBD1. V dropped 7 bases and J dropped 2; count of bases not matched to a gene: 7. Germline V lookup: CDR1 MDHEN, CDR2 SYDVKM. The CDR3 runs 15 residues. The CDR3 is CASTSGQGAYNEQFF. The CDR3 bases are TGTGCCAGCACTTCCGGACAGGGAGCCTACAATGAGCAGTTCTTC. The entire variable domain, with the rest obtained from reference TRBV28 and TRBJ2-1, is as follows: DVKVTQSSRYLVKRTGEKVFLECVQDMDHENMFWYRQDPGLGLRLIYFSYDVKMKEKGDIPEGYSVSREKKERFSLILESASTNQTSMYLCASTSGQGAYNEQFFGPGTRLTVL.

This clone was counted a few times. The chain couples TRBV5-6 to TRBJ2-7, with D tentatively TRBD2 (5 bases). Germline CDR1 and CDR2: SGHDT and YYEEEE. This CDR3 is built from 13 residues. Trimming removed 1 base at V and 2 bases at J, with 7 bases between. In DNA form, the CDR3 reads TGTGCCAGCAGCTTGCGGGGAGCCTACGAGCAGTACGTC. Protein sequence: CASSLRGAYEQYV.

This chain connects TRBV4-2 to TRBJ1-2; perhaps TRBD1 as D (6 bases). V lost 1 base to trimming and J lost 5 bases, with 8 bases between them. This CDR3 contains 13 residues. CDR1 and CDR2 (germline): LGHNA, YNFKEQ. CDR3 residues: CASSQGQGYGYTF. CDR3 nucleotides: TGTGCCAGCAGCCAAGGGCAGGGGTATGGCTACACCTTC.

The chain carries TRBV6-5 and TRBJ1-5; 10 nucleotides agree with TRBD1. In germline, CDR1 is MNHEY, CDR2 SVGAGI. CDR3 length: 15 amino acids. The V and J ends lost 5 bases and 6 bases, in that order; junction bases with no gene match: 7. The CDR3 sequence is CASSPGTGVGQPQHF. CDR3 DNA: TGTGCCAGCAGTCCCGGGACAGGGGTAGGTCAGCCCCAGCATTTT.

This chain links TRBV27 with TRBJ2-7; 7 nucleotides match TRBD1. The CDR3 has 18 amino acids. V trimming: 3 bases; J trimming: 5 bases; junction bases outside the gene matches: 19. Germline CDR1 and CDR2: MNHEY and SMNVEV (reference sequence). The CDR3 loop is CASSFRINAVGTANEQYF. As DNA, the CDR3 is TGTGCCAGCAGTTTCAGAATCAACGCGGTGGGGACAGCTAACGAGCAGTACTTC.

This clone has just a few counts. This sequence joins TRBV7-2 and TRBJ1-1, with D possibly TRBD1 on 5 matching bases. V lost 4 bases and J lost 1, with 7 bases in between. Germline V CDR1 and CDR2: SGHTA, FQGNSA. CDR3 length equals 13 residues. The CDR3 DNA follows: TGTGCCAGCAGCTCACAGGCGAACACTGAAGCTTTCTTT. It specifies CASSSQANTEAFF.

The chain recombines TRBV9 with TRBJ1-2, with no clear D. Germline V gene data show CDR1 as SGDLS and CDR2 as YYNGEE. V was clipped by 0 bases and J by 4 bases, with 13 bases between them. The CDR3 totals 15 residues. This CDR3 is CASSVDRVEAYGYTF. CDR3 nucleotide sequence: TGTGCCAGCAGCGTAGACCGGGTGGAGGCCTATGGCTACACCTTC.

This clone was counted a single time. The chain carries TRBV6-5 and TRBJ2-7; 9 nucleotides line up with TRBD1. The V gene's germline CDR1 is MNHEY and CDR2 SVGAGI. The CDR3 is 13 residues long. After removal of 6 bases from V and 5 bases from J, the junction contained 5 bases not matched to a gene. The CDR3 nucleotides are TGTGCCAGCAGGGGTCGGGACAGGGACGAGCAGTACGTC. Its translation is CASRGRDRDEQYV.

This clone showed up just once. The genes are TRBV29-1 and TRBJ2-4; D possibly corresponds to TRBD1 (6 bases). Trimming removed 4 bases at V and 8 bases at J, with 18 bases between. There are 14 residues in the CDR3. The germline CDR1 and CDR2 sequences are SQVTM and ANQGSEA. CDR3 region: CSVVFQGNRDIQYF. The CDR3 coding sequence is TGCAGCGTTGTTTTTCAGGGGAATAGAGACATTCAGTACTTC.

The chain uses TRBV29-1 and TRBJ1-1; no reliable D call. The CDR3 consists of 11 residues. V gave up 4 bases and J gave up 3 bases, with 6 bases separating them. CDR1 and CDR2 (germline): SQVTM, ANQGSEA. CDR3 sequence reads: CSVGAYTEAFF. CDR3 nucleotide sequence: TGCAGCGTTGGGGCGTACACTGAAGCTTTCTTT.

Here the CDR3 reads CSVVAGTFQETQYF. CDR3 DNA sequence: TGCAGCGTGGTAGCGGGGACGTTCCAAGAGACCCAGTACTTC. The rearrangement links TRBV29-1 to TRBJ2-5, with TRBD2 identical over 8 bases. Germline V gene sequence: CDR1 SQVTM, CDR2 ANQGSEA. Trimming removed 6 bases from V and 1 base from J; junction bases left unmatched: 7. There are 14 residues in the CDR3.